These 8 T cell receptor beta chains were all obtained from the same sample, sequenced in a study of blood T cells in healthy people across ages. A second PCR of 7 to 11 cycles used a sample-barcoded 5' primer and a J-beta primer mix. TCRdb re-analysed the 5' RACE reads in MiXCR, keeping a single row per CDR3 protein. The data show roughly 680,000 distinct CDR3 sequences, about 51% seen once. The sample was blood. These receptors were collected from a woman of 80 years or more in good health.

This chain connects TRBV29-1 to TRBJ2-1; D remains ambiguous. Germline CDR1 reads SQVTM; CDR2 reads ANQGSEA. V was trimmed by 0 bases and J by 13 bases, leaving 31 bases between them. The CDR3 contains 18 residues. CDR3 amino acids: CSVEDPQNLGVEQETQFF. CDR3 coding DNA: TGCAGCGTTGAAGATCCCCAAAATCTCGGCGTAGAGCAAGAGACCCAGTTCTTC.

This clonotype has at least ten counts. The chain joins TRBV15 to TRBJ2-7; the match to TRBD1 covers 7 bases. V shed 0 bases, J shed 0 bases, and the junction held 2 bases outside the gene matches. The CDR3 runs 15 residues. From germline, CDR1 is LNHNV and CDR2 YYDKDF (reference sequence). The CDR3 is CATSREGTVSYEQYF. CDR3 sequence (DNA): TGTGCCACCAGCAGAGAAGGGACAGTCTCCTACGAGCAGTACTTC.

Comment on this clonotype: A single base separates this from a much larger clone, so it may be a read error. The J gene is TRBJ2-5, the V gene TRBV6-6; 7 bases match TRBD1. The CDR3 has 12 residues. Germline loops: CDR1 MNHNY, CDR2 SVGAGI (reference sequence). The CDR3 coding sequence is TGTGCCGGCAGTTACTGGGACAGCGATCAGTACTTC. It specifies CAGSYWDSDQYF.

V and J are TRBV27 and TRBJ1-1, with D tentatively TRBD1 (6 bases). This CDR3 has 18 amino acids. Germline V lookup: CDR1 MNHEY, CDR2 SMNVEV (reference sequence). Trimming left V 0 bases short and J 1 base short, with 18 bases between. The DNA for the CDR3 is TGTGCCAGCAGTTTATCAGCAGGAAAGGGGGTCCGGAACACTGAAGCTTTCTTT. Protein: CASSLSAGKGVRNTEAFF.

V is TRBV27 and J is TRBJ2-3; D is possibly TRBD1 (7 bases). Germline V CDR1 and CDR2: MNHEY, SMNVEV (reference sequence). The CDR3 runs 17 residues. The V end was cut by 3 bases, the J end by 9 bases, with 25 bases between. Here the CDR3 reads CASSLFRQGGYASTQYF. The DNA for the CDR3 is TGTGCCAGCAGTTTGTTTCGGCAGGGGGGTTATGCGAGCACGCAGTATTTT.

The chain has TRBV20-1 and TRBJ2-7; D is unresolved. The CDR3 sequence is 14 residues long. The germline V gene has CDR1 DFQATT and CDR2 SNEGSKA (reference sequence). Trimming shortened V by 3 bases and J by 0 bases, and 12 bases separated the two germline ends. CDR3 protein: CSASAPGYSYEQYF. DNA for the CDR3: TGCAGTGCTAGTGCCCCAGGCTACTCCTACGAGCAGTACTTC.

This clonotype has a count of ten or more. The genes are TRBV20-1 and TRBJ2-7; a possible D gene is TRBD1 (8 bases). This CDR3 region has 16 residues. Between the trimmed V and J ends, which lost 5 bases and 7 bases, there was a span of 27 bases. CDR1 is DFQATT and CDR2 is SNEGSKA in the germline V gene (reference sequence). The CDR3 DNA follows: TGCAGTGCTCACACTAGCGACAGGGGAACCCGTACAGAGCAGTACTTC. Protein sequence: CSAHTSDRGTRTEQYF.

In its sample, this clonotype was seen a few times. J is TRBJ2-3 and V is TRBV7-2; 9 bases map to TRBD1. CDR1 and CDR2 (germline): SGHTA, FQGNSA. V trimming: 10 bases; J trimming: 2 bases; junction bases outside the gene matches: 4. This CDR3 spans 13 amino acids. The CDR3 spells CATGQGFTDTQYF. Here the CDR3 DNA reads TGTGCCACCGGACAGGGGTTCACAGATACGCAGTATTTT.